This record concerns one T cell receptor beta chain sequence. It lacks a known antigen. Within one base of it there is no much larger clone, and no base qualities were kept. This sample was taken from a study of cytomegalovirus exposure and HLA in healthy donors (dated by TCRdb to 2016 to 2017). For the study in its entirety: An earlier analysis of 587 of the donors reported approximately 300 Gb of sequence data and 117 million unique TCR beta sequences obtained from about 200 million T cells. An early release covering roughly 640 HLA-typed donors comprised roughly 300 gigabases of sequencing data and around 86 million unique TCR sequences. The genetic ancestry cluster associated with self-reported Caucasian donors included about 84% of the roughly 400 genotyped donors. The study was designed to test whether signatures of past pathogen exposure could be identified by cataloging public T cell receptors. Using immunosequencing, the study profiled T cell repertoires from fewer than 850 subjects and related those repertoires to cytomegalovirus serostatus. Along with the approximately 650-subject first cohort, a separate validation cohort of 120 different subjects was used. High-throughput TCR immunosequencing, statistical association of individual TCRs with disease status, and machine learning were combined to predict cytomegalovirus infection status. A later analysis re-examined previously published TCR beta repertoires from 600 to 700 donors and added high-resolution HLA genotyping to investigate patterns of TCR occurrence. In the later analysis, no new phenotypic data were used to find candidate immune exposures; instead, reliance was placed on TCR beta sequences and their occurrence across donors. To decide whether each TCR beta V gene segment behaved as functional or pseudogenic, an earlier analysis of some 600 of the donors relied on high-throughput TCR beta sequencing. Donor age, sex, ethnicity and CMV serostatus were compiled alongside the repertoire data. Genome-wide SNP genotypes for about 65% of the 666 donors were used in a later genetic analysis, which treated that subset as a discovery cohort. All discovery cohort repertoires had been generated using a single sequencing platform. Both class I and class II loci were covered by HLA typing, at four-digit resolution. Typing coverage varied by locus: about 629-640 donors for A, B, C, DRB1 and DQB1; under 550 for DQA1; more than 600 for DPA1; roughly 450 for DPB1. Four or five DR-DQ haplotypes were handled as single units for association and clustering because linkage in the cohort was strong. Among approximately 370 genotyped donors of the cohort, an average of around 240,000 unique TCR beta nucleotide sequences was sequenced per donor, of which roughly 18% were non-productive.

Library method: the immunoSEQ multiplex PCR assay. For the multiplex PCR, a mixture combining 60 forward primers for TCR Vbeta segments and 13 reverse primers for TCR Jbeta segments was used. A multiplex PCR assay on genomic DNA amplified the CDR3 region of rearranged TCR beta genes. On the Illumina HiSeq System, the amplified TCR beta libraries were sequenced as 87-base-pair reads. The authors' pipeline ran thus. In a later analysis, tens of millions of unique TCR beta chains were counted across the approximately 640 repertoires, and roughly 9.9 million of these chains were shared by at least two donors. A nearest-neighbor algorithm error-corrected the raw reads and collapsed the reads into unique sequences, merging closely related sequences to remove PCR and sequencing errors. CDR3 sequences were aligned to IMGT reference sequences to assign V, D and J gene segments. For a sequence to be retained, a match of at least six nucleotides was required to both a V gene segment and a J gene segment. Rearrangements were classified as productive when the CDR3 lacked stop codons and remained in frame with V and J, and all other rearrangements were classified as non-productive. Following IMGT convention, CDR3 was defined as the stretch from the second conserved V-encoded cysteine up to the conserved J-encoded phenylalanine. The earlier analysis of about 610 of the donors excluded sequences that lacked an unambiguous match to a single V gene segment. An earlier analysis of some 500 of the donors classified V segments as functional when productive rearrangements were above 56.7% and as segregating when the standard deviation between donors was above 5%. A statistical classification framework was built for diagnosing cytomegalovirus status from the catalog of TCR beta chain sequences. In a later analysis, TCR nucleotide sequences were compared against IMGT/GENE-DB human TR gene sequences so that V and J genes could be assigned. In a later analysis, CDR3 sequences and most-parsimonious VDJ recombination scenarios were assigned using the TCRdist pipeline. In a later analysis, each TCR beta chain was defined by its CDR3 amino acid sequence together with its V-gene family, and reads lacking a unique V-gene family were excluded. In a later analysis, 450 to 600 highly shared, low-generation-probability nucleotide sequences were removed to address suspected cross-contamination and a sequencing artifact. For each public chain, a later analysis derived a clonal expansion index from normalized ranks of inferred template counts within each repertoire. A later analysis computed generation probabilities with a VDJ recombination model fitted to out-of-frame rearrangements, and checked the results against IGoR. In a later analysis, hypergeometric tests were used to score TCR-TCR, TCR-HLA and TCR-CMV co-occurrence, with a repertoire-size bias correction applied to TCR pairs. A later analysis estimated false discovery rates by permuting HLA or CMV assignments 20 times. In a later analysis, co-occurring TCRs were grouped using DBSCAN, and TCRdist sequence similarity was added for clustering within HLA-allele-positive subsets. Co-occurrence clustering excluded repertoires with fewer than 30,000 or more than 120,000 public chains, plus five with anomalous nucleotide sharing. TCRdb mirrors the immuneACCESS table, restricted to in-frame sequences. Some clones are absent from its copies; in checked studies, under half trace to an unresolved V gene, and the reason for the others is unknown. V and J calls and clone size are as listed in that table; D and trimming were resolved from the DNA. This sample holds over 150,000 clones; around four fifths were observed only once. The biggest ten clones account for 1% of the sample.

The cohort consisted of hundreds of healthy bone marrow donors. At the time of sampling, every cohort member was nominally healthy, though immune exposures that went unrecorded were likely present. The donor was CMV seropositive and belonged to the group of 250 to 350 seropositive cohort members. Every donor gave a peripheral blood sample, and the peripheral blood mononuclear cells from that sample were used for TCR beta sequencing. Genomic DNA extraction from the blood cell samples was performed with the Qiagen DNeasy Blood Extraction Kit. Broader findings and caveats from the paper: A later analysis reported that several top co-occurrence clusters appeared linked to parvovirus B19, influenza, CMV and Epstein-Barr virus. A total of roughly 160 TCR beta chains were listed by the study as associated with cytomegalovirus. The sequencing pipeline was judged likely to have produced a cluster of highly shared sequence variants as a technical artifact. Roughly uniform sequencing depth across donors was assumed in presence/absence analyses, although this assumption may not hold. The authors suggested that the approach could potentially be extended to other disease states and immunological phenotypes. A few of the identified cytomegalovirus-associated TCR beta chains were confirmed in vitro to be specific for cytomegalovirus antigens. According to a later genetic analysis, donors in an Asian-associated ancestry cluster had fewer N-insertions in productive TCRs than the roughly 670-donor mean. This cohort had only TCR beta chains sequenced, and the lack of alpha or paired-chain data limited which features could be detected. The classifier was reported to diagnose cytomegalovirus status with high specificity and sensitivity in both the original and validation cohorts. The 87-base-pair reads could not distinguish some IMGT-functional V segments, including TRBV6-2 and TRBV6-3, so those segments were excluded. In a later analysis, HLA-associated TCR beta chains were found to be more clonally expanded and to have lower generation probabilities than equally common non-associated chains. In a later analysis, the rate of TCR association differed among HLA loci, with DRB1 alleles having the most associated TCRs and HLA-C alleles having the fewest. The only immune exposure information available for the cohort was CMV serostatus. When HLA alleles, especially DR and DQ, strongly co-occurred, TCR associations were difficult to assign to individual alleles. Most TCR sequences were seen in very few donors, while some public TCRs were found in many individuals. A later analysis found that most CMV-associated TCR beta chains appeared HLA-restricted, with HLA associations seemingly driven largely by CMV exposure. The earlier analysis of approximately 540 of the donors excluded seventeen rarely observed V segments, including chromosome 9 orphons, because counts were too low. A later genetic analysis associated a missense DCLRE1C variant with V-gene and J-gene trimming of TCR beta chains, and an independent cohort replicated the association. A further reported finding was that TCR beta sequences accurately predicted the HLA-A and HLA-B alleles for most subjects in the first cohort. In an earlier analysis of about 540 of the donors, most TCR beta V segments were observed in productive rearrangements about 90% or about 30% of the time, broadly matching IMGT annotations. Specific HLA alleles were associated with roughly 16,000 TCR beta sequences at a false discovery rate of 0.05 in a later analysis. Correlated functional status among segregating V segments might reflect linkage disequilibrium, but an unknown experimental factor could not be ruled out. Because HLA typing was unavailable for some donors at each locus, only the typed subset was used in association tests.

Sequences DFQATT (CDR1) and SNEGSKA (CDR2) are obtained from the germline V gene (reference sequence). V is trimmed back by 7 bases and J by 4 bases, and the junction contains 4 bases that no gene match accounts for. The CDR3 holds 11 amino acids from the cysteine to the phenylalanine. Left in the record is the CDR3 DNA by itself, 33 bases read in frame from the first base. Recombination joined TRBV20-1 with TRBJ2-7; 7 of the junction bases match TRBD1. The specimen sequenced was PBMCs. This receptor was taken from a woman between 50 and 59 years old in good health and CMV-seropositive. The CDR3 has the sequence CSGDSLYEQYF. Read as DNA, the sequence is TGCAGTGGGGACAGCCTATACGAGCAGTACTTC.